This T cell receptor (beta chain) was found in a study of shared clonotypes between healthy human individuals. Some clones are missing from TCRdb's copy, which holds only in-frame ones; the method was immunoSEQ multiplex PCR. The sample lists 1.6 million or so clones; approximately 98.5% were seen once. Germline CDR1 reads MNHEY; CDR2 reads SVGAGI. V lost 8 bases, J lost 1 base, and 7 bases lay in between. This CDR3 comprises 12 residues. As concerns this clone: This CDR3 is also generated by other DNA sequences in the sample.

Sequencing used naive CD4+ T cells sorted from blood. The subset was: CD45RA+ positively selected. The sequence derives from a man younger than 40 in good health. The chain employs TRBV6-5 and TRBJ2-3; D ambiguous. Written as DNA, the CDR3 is TGTGCCAGCGGGCGCGGCACAGATACGCAGTATTTT. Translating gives CASGRGTDTQYF.